This entry concerns a single T cell receptor beta chain. No antigen is known for it. These data originate in a study of radiotherapy plus CTLA-4 blockade in lung cancer. In the study overall: Objective responses were recorded in around a sixth of patients, with disease control recorded in roughly 31%. The study, taken as a whole, reports: Blood TCR clones of tumor origin expanded after radiotherapy plus ipilimumab. The authors reported that early blood T cell clone dynamics, with interferon-beta, best predicted response.

CTLA-4 blockade with ipilimumab, together with focal radiation, was given to patients with chemo-refractory metastatic non-small-cell lung cancer. The CDR3 covers 13 residues. The ends were cut back, 6 bases at V and 0 bases at J, with 9 bases in the middle. Per the germline V gene, CDR1 is SGHTA and CDR2 is FQGNSA. TCRdb's table, derived via immunoSEQ multiplex PCR, lists solely in-frame clones and lacks some. The sample carries about 45,000 clones, approximately 73% recorded once. Sample: peripheral blood, taken from a patient treated with radiotherapy plus ipilimumab. The clonotype originates from a human donor with non-small cell lung cancer who had a complete response to radiotherapy plus ipilimumab. This sequence joins TRBV7-2 and TRBJ2-7, with D maybe TRBD2 (6 bases). For the CDR3, the DNA is TGTGCCAGCAGGGGGGACTCCTCCTACGAGCAGTACTTC. It specifies CASRGDSSYEQYF.